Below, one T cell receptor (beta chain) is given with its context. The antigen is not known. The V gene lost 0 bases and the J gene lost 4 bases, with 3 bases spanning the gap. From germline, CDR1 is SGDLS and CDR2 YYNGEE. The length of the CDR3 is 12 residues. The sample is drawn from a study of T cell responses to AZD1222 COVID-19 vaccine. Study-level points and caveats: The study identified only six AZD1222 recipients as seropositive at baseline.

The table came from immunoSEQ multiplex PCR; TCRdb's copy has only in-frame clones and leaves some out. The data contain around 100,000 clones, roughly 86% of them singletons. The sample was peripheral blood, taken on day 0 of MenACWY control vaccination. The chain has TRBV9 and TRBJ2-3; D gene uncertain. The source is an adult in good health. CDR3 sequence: CASSVVADTQYF. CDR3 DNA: TGTGCCAGCAGCGTAGTAGCAGATACGCAGTATTTT.